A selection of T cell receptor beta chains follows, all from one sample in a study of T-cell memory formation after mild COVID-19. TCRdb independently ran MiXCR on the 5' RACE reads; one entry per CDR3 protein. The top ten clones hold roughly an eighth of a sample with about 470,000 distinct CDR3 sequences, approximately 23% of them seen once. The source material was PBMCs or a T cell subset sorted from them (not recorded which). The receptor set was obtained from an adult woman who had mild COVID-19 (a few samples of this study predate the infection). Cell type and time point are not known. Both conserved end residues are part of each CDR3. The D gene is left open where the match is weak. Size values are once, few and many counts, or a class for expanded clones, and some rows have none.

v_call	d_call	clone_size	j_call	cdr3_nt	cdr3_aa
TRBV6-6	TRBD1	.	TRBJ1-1	TGTGCCAGCGCAGGGGGCACTGAAGCTTTCTTT	CASAGGTEAFF
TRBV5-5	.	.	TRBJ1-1	TGTGCCAGCAGCTTGGAGTCGGGCCCTGAAGCTTTCTTT	CASSLESGPEAFF
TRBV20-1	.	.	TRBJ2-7	TGCAGTGCATCCCGGGGCGGGAAGGGCTCTCGGACTTTCTACGAGCAGTACTTC	CSASRGGKGSRTFYEQYF
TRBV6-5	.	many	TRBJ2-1	TGTGCCAGCAGTTACCTAAGCTCCTACAATGAGCAGTTCTTC	CASSYLSSYNEQFF
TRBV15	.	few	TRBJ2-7	TGTGCCACCAGCGGGGGGAATTACGAGCAGTACTTC	CATSGGNYEQYF
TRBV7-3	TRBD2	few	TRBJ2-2	TGTGCCAGCAGCAACGGGGGGGCGAACACCGGGGAGCTGTTTTTT	CASSNGGANTGELFF
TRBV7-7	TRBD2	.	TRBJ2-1	TGTGCTAGCAGCTTAAATGACGGGAGGGACAATGAGCAGTTCTTC	CASSLNDGRDNEQFF
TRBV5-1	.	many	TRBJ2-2	TGCGCCAGCAGCTTGTATAGGGGAACCGACACCGGGGAGCTGTTTTTT	CASSLYRGTDTGELFF
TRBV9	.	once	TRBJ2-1	TGTGCCAGCAGCGATGGGGTGACTGAGCAGTTCTTC	CASSDGVTEQFF
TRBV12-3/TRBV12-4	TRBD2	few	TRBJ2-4	TGTGCCAGCAGACTAGCGGGAGGGCCTAACATTCAGTACTTC	CASRLAGGPNIQYF
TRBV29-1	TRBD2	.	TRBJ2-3	TGCAGCGCCGGACTAGCGGGAGGCACAGATACGCAGTATTTT	CSAGLAGGTDTQYF
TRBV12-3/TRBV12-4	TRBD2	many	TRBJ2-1	TGTGCCAGCAGGGGACTAGCGGGGGGCTACAATGAGCAGTTCTTC	CASRGLAGGYNEQFF
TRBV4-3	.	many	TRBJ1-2	TGCGCCAGCAGCCTGGCTTGGAGCCCTGGGAAGCATGGCTACACCTTC	CASSLAWSPGKHGYTF
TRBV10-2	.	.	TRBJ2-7	TGCGCCAGCTTACGGGACACCGGCTACGAGCAGTACTTC	CASLRDTGYEQYF
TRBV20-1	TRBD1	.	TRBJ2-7	TGCAGTCCCGTCCGACAGGGGGCGTACGAGCAGTACTTC	CSPVRQGAYEQYF
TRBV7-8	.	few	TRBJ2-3	TGTGCCAGCAGCTTCTCTCCCAGTGAGGTCGTCACAGATACGCAGTATTTT	CASSFSPSEVVTDTQYF
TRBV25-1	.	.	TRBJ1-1	TGTGCCAGCAGTGAATCGCTTCTGGACAGCACTGAAGCTTTCTTT	CASSESLLDSTEAFF
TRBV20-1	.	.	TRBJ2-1	TGCAGTGCTAGAGTCTGGCGGCATGAGCAGTTCTTC	CSARVWRHEQFF
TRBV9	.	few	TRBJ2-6	TGTGCCAGCAGCATAAGCTCTGGGGCCAACGTCCTGACTTTC	CASSISSGANVLTF
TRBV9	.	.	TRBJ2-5	TGTGCCAGCAGCGTAGCCCCAGGGGGGGAGACCCAGTACTTC	CASSVAPGGETQYF
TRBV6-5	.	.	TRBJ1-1	TGTGCCAGCAGTAACTACAGGGACACTGAAGCTTTCTTT	CASSNYRDTEAFF
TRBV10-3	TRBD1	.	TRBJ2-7	TGTGCCATCAGTGAGTCAGGACAGGTGCAGGACGAGCAGTACTTC	CAISESGQVQDEQYF
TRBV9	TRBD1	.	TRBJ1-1	TGTGCCAGCAGCCCAGGGACAGCAATGAACACTGAAGCTTTCTTT	CASSPGTAMNTEAFF
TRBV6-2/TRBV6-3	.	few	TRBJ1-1	TGTGCCAGCAGTTACTCGACAGCCAACACTGAAGCTTTCTTT	CASSYSTANTEAFF
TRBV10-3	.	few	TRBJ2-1	TGTGCCACCAGACCAAGCGGGCCGACCTCCTACAATGAGCAGTTCTTC	CATRPSGPTSYNEQFF
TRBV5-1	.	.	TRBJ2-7	TGCGCCAGCACGTGGGTTTTTGGAGCCGAGACGGGCTCAATCTCCTACGAGCAGTACTTC	CASTWVFGAETGSISYEQYF
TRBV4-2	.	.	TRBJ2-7	TGTGCCAGCAGCCAAAGAATGGGGCAGGACTTGTACTTC	CASSQRMGQDLYF
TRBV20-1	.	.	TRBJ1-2	TGCAGTGCTAGGGTCGGGAGTGGGCCTTACTATGGCTACACCTTC	CSARVGSGPYYGYTF
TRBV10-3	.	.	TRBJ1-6	TGTGCCATCAGTGAAAGGGGTTCGTCCTATAATTCACCCCTCCACTTT	CAISERGSSYNSPLHF
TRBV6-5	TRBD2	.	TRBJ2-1	TGTGCCAGCAGCTCCGGGACTAGCGGGAGTATCTATGAGCAGTTCTTC	CASSSGTSGSIYEQFF
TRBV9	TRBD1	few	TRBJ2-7	TGTGCCAGCAGCTCCCAGGACAGGGGCGAGCAGTACTTC	CASSSQDRGEQYF
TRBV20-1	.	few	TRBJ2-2	TGCAGTGCTAGCCGGGACCAATGGACCGGGGAGCTGTTTTTT	CSASRDQWTGELFF
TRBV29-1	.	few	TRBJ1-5	TGCAGCGTCATGACAGGACATAGCAATCAGCCCCAGCATTTT	CSVMTGHSNQPQHF
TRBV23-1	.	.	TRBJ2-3	TGCGCCAGCAGTCAATCGGGGACGGGATCCACAGATACGCAGTATTTT	CASSQSGTGSTDTQYF
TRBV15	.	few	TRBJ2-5	TGTGCCACCAGCAGTGACCCAGGAACAGAGACCCAGTACTTC	CATSSDPGTETQYF
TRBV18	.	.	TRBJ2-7	TGTGCCAGCTCACCACCGGGACGCGAGGGATATGAGCAGTACTTC	CASSPPGREGYEQYF
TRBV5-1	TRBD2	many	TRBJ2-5	TGCGCCAGCAGCCGTGGACTAGCGGGGGAGAAAAGGCGGGAGACCCAGTACTTC	CASSRGLAGEKRRETQYF
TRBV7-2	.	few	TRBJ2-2	TGTGCCAGCAGCTTACACTCGTACACCGGGGAGCTGTTTTTT	CASSLHSYTGELFF
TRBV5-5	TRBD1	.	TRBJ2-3	TGTGCCAGCAGTCAACCGGACAGGGTCACAGATACGCAGTATTTT	CASSQPDRVTDTQYF
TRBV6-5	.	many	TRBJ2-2	TGTGCCAGCACCCCCTCGGGCGGGGAGCTGTTTTTT	CASTPSGGELFF
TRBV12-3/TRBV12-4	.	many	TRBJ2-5	TGTGCCAGCATTAGGACAGCGGGGACCCAGTACTTC	CASIRTAGTQYF
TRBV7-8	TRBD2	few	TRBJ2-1	TGTGCCAGCAGCCCTTACCGATCCGGGACTAGCGGGGGGCCTGAGCAGTTCTTC	CASSPYRSGTSGGPEQFF